The present TCR beta chain was sequenced within a study of blood T cell repertoires in COVID-19. Study information: Sites across the United States, Italy and Spain contributed samples from acute and convalescent COVID-19. The cDNA or gDNA used as material had been derived from T cells, B-cell-depleted T cells, or PBMCs.

The repertoire was sequenced with immunoSEQ multiplex PCR; TCRdb's copy has only in-frame clones and lacks some. The repertoire includes about 380,000 clones, about 85% of them detected once, and roughly 3.7% sits in the top ten. Germline CDR1 reads SGHNT; CDR2 reads YYREEE (reference sequence). The junction had 12 bases not matched to a gene; V was cut back by 3 bases and J by 3 bases. The CDR3 is 16 residues long. The TCR comes from a woman under 30 with acute or convalescent COVID-19. The chain combines TRBV5-4 with TRBJ2-7; TRBD1 matches at 7 bases. Sequencing used peripheral blood. The CDR3 reads CASSSDVDRDSYEQYF. CDR3 nucleotide sequence: TGTGCCAGCAGCTCGGACGTAGACAGGGACAGCTACGAGCAGTACTTC.